The 21 T cell receptor beta chains listed next were all sequenced from one sample in a study of prognosis after radiotherapy for stage I lung cancer. CDR3 of TCR beta was amplified from genomic DNA via a two-round multiplex PCR. First-round PCR amplification was performed with primers specific to each TRBV and TRBJ gene. From the multiplex PCR reads, TCRdb called clonotypes with MiXCR, one entry per CDR3 protein. The sample lists about 36,000 distinct CDR3 sequences, about 34% occurring once. The sample was PBMCs, taken before or after stereotactic body radiation therapy (not recorded which). Receptors were obtained from a donor aged 50 or older with non-small cell lung cancer.

This clonotype came up many times. This chain joins TRBV3-1 and TRBJ1-6; 7 bases map to TRBD1. This CDR3 region has 16 residues. Germline CDR1 and CDR2: LGHDT and YNNKEL (reference sequence). V trimming: 1 base; J trimming: 4 bases; junction bases outside the gene matches: 4. The CDR3, as DNA: TGTGCCAGCAGCCAAGTCCAGGGGGTTTATAATTCACCCCTCCACTTT. It is translated as CASSQVQGVYNSPLHF.

The chain couples TRBV12-5 to TRBJ1-1, with a tentative D call TRBD1 (6 bases). The germline CDR1 and CDR2 sequences are LGHNT and FRNRAP. The CDR3 contains 15 residues. V dropped 6 bases and J dropped 0 bases, with 14 bases sitting between them. Here the CDR3 DNA reads TGTGCTAGTGGCGGGGGGCAGGGGCTGAACACTGAAGCTTTCTTT. Translated, it gives CASGGGQGLNTEAFF.

Notes on this clonotype: A read error may be the cause here, since a much bigger clone is one base away. The rearrangement uses TRBV6-5 and TRBJ2-5; 11 bases agree with TRBD2. CDR1 MNHEY and CDR2 SVGAGI come from the germline V gene. The length of the CDR3 is 16 residues. CDR3: CAISYLAGGLTGTQYF. The CDR3 DNA is TGTGCCATCAGTTACCTAGCGGGGGGCCTAACAGGGACCCAGTACTTC.

As to this clonotype: Being one base from a much bigger clone, this may be a read error. V gene TRBV29-1 combines with J gene TRBJ1-1; maybe TRBD1 (6 bases). From germline, CDR1 is SQVTM and CDR2 ANQGSEA. The CDR3 extends over 16 amino acids. This CDR3 reads CSFEDRAGDVNTEAFF. The CDR3 DNA reads as TGCAGCTTTGAAGATCGGGCAGGGGATGTGAACACTGAAGCTTTCTTT.

As regards this clonotype: A far larger clone is one nucleotide away, so this likely arose from a read error. CDR3 sequence: CASIPIAGGPSEQYF. Here the CDR3 DNA reads TGTGCCAGCATCCCTATAGCGGGAGGGCCCAGCGAGCAGTACTTC. The chain has TRBV6-5 and TRBJ2-7; 11 bases are a match to TRBD2. The junction had 11 bases not matched to a gene; V was cut back by 7 bases and J by 6 bases. CDR1 and CDR2 from the germline V gene are MNHEY and SVGAGI. The CDR3 length is 15 residues.

The CDR3 here is CASRRGQYNSPLHF. Here the CDR3 DNA reads TGTGCCAGCAGGAGAGGACAGTATAATTCACCCCTCCACTTT. The chain is built from TRBV12-3 or TRBV12-4 and TRBJ1-6; D is perhaps TRBD1 (6 bases). CDR3 length equals 14 residues. V lost 6 bases and J lost 4, with 10 bases in between.

This chain joins TRBV7-6 and TRBJ1-1; 10 bases match TRBD1. CDR1 and CDR2 (germline): SGHVS, FNYEAQ. V trimming: 1 base; J trimming: 2 bases; junction bases outside the gene matches: 4. This CDR3 region has 16 residues. The CDR3 region is CASSLGQGALNTEAFF. In nucleotides, the CDR3 is TGTGCCAGCAGCTTAGGACAGGGGGCCTTAAACACTGAAGCTTTCTTT.

On this clonotype itself: An end of the junction differs from the germline gene, which may be a read error. The chain combines TRBV28 with TRBJ2-7; D is undetermined. The germline gives CDR1 MDHEN, CDR2 SYDVKM. The CDR3 loop spans 14 amino acids. This chain's CDR3 is CAISFVAFSYEQYF. The CDR3, as DNA: TGTGCCATCAGTTTCGTGGCTTTCTCCTACGAGCAGTACTTC.

In regard to this clonotype: With a much larger clone just one base away, this may be a read error. The chain uses TRBV29-1 and TRBJ2-3, with a weak D call TRBD2 (7 bases). Per germline, CDR1 SQVTM and CDR2 ANQGSEA. The CDR3 length is 15 residues. V was trimmed by 3 bases and J by 7 bases, leaving 20 bases between them. CDR3 loop: CSVDIRTRGVYTQYF. The CDR3 bases are TGCAGCGTTGATATAAGGACTAGGGGGGTTTATACGCAGTATTTT.

This clonotype was recorded many times. V and J are TRBV30 and TRBJ2-1, with D perhaps assigned TRBD1 or TRBD2 (5 bases each). V was pared by 2 bases and J by 12 bases, with 11 bases between. The CDR3 has 11 amino acids. From germline, CDR1 is GTSNPN and CDR2 SVGIG (reference sequence). CDR3: CAWSSGQGQFF. The DNA of the CDR3 is TGTGCCTGGAGTTCGGGGCAGGGGCAGTTCTTC.

The gene calls are TRBV6-2 or TRBV6-3 and TRBJ1-1; weak D call: TRBD1 (6 bases). The CDR3 runs to 16 residues. V was shortened by 4 bases and J by 1 base, with 16 bases between the two germline ends. From germline, CDR1 is MNHEY and CDR2 SVGEGT. CDR3 sequence (DNA): TGTGCCAGCAGTTTGGACAGCGAAAATAGGAACACTGAAGCTTTCTTT. It translates to CASSLDSENRNTEAFF.

This clonotype has at least ten counts. V usage is TRBV2 and J usage is TRBJ1-5; possibly TRBD1 for D (5 bases). CDR3 length equals 13 residues. The V end lost 5 bases, the J end lost 4 bases, and 9 bases lay between the germline ends. Germline V lookup: CDR1 SNHLY, CDR2 FYNNEI. The CDR3 DNA follows: TGTGCCAGCAGTCCAGGGACGAATCAGCCCCAGCATTTT. It encodes CASSPGTNQPQHF.

The table lists this clonotype with many counts. In DNA form, the CDR3 reads TGTGCCAGCAGCTTAGCGACGGGAAGGGGATACGAGCAGTACTTC. This translates into CASSLATGRGYEQYF. This rearrangement joins TRBV7-2 to TRBJ2-7; D may correspond to TRBD1 or TRBD2 (5 bases each). Germline assignment: CDR1 SGHTA and CDR2 FQGNSA. With 0 bases removed from V and 4 bases from J, the gap between germline ends came to 13 bases. The CDR3 loop spans 15 amino acids.

This clonotype was detected ten times or more. The genes are TRBV9 and TRBJ2-1, with 13 bases fitting TRBD2. V shed 4 bases, J shed 6 bases, and the junction held 13 bases outside the gene matches. Per the germline V gene, CDR1 is SGDLS and CDR2 is YYNGEE. The CDR3 runs to 18 residues. The CDR3 spells CASSTLTSGGTRLNEQFF. CDR3 coding DNA: TGTGCCAGCAGCACCCTGACTAGCGGGGGGACGCGCCTCAATGAGCAGTTCTTC.

Points on this clonotype: The junction differs from germline at one of its ends, possibly a read error. The chain's CDR3 is CSVGADSGTNVLTF. The CDR3 DNA follows: TGCAGCGTTGGAGCGGACTCTGGGACCAACGTCCTGACTTTC. V usage is TRBV29-1 and J usage is TRBJ2-6; D is possibly TRBD2 (5 bases). The CDR3 length is 14 residues. CDR1 is SQVTM, CDR2 ANQGSEA, per germline.

A word on this clonotype: Since a much larger clone is just one base distant, this may be a read error. The CDR3 bases are TGTGCCAGCAGCAGAGGGACAGCGCCTAGTTCACCCCTCCACTTT. Residues: CASSRGTAPSSPLHF. V gene TRBV5-4 combines with J gene TRBJ1-6; TRBD1 agrees at 7 bases. Trimming cost V 4 bases and J 9 bases; bases outside gene matches: 10. Germline V gene sequence: CDR1 SGHNT, CDR2 YYREEE (reference sequence). The CDR3 is made up of 15 amino acids.

Note on this clonotype: The junction does not match germline at one end; this may be a read error. V usage is TRBV6-2 or TRBV6-3 and J usage is TRBJ1-5; D might be TRBD1 (5 bases). The V gene's germline CDR1 is MNHEY and CDR2 SVGEGT. The CDR3 length is 17 residues. The CDR3 region is CASSAWTPGRSNQPHHF. CDR3 bases: TGTGCCAGCAGTGCTTGGACCCCGGGACGTAGCAATCAGCCCCATCATTTT.

For this clonotype: A much more abundant neighbour one base away suggests this may be a read error. The gene calls are TRBV20-1 and TRBJ2-7; 7 bases align to TRBD2. CDR1 is DFQATT and CDR2 is SNEGSKA in the germline V gene (reference sequence). The junction had 13 bases not matched to a gene; V was cut back by 5 bases and J by 3 bases. The CDR3 has 15 residues. CDR3 sequence (DNA): TGCAGTGCTCCATCCGGGCGGGAGTTTTGCTACGAGCAGTACTTC. Amino acids: CSAPSGREFCYEQYF.

This clonotype was detected many times. The conserved closing phenylalanine or tryptophan is absent in this CDR3, likely reflecting a read error. This sequence joins TRBV28 and TRBJ2-7, with 7 bases aligning to TRBD1. After removal of 5 bases from V and 3 bases from J, the junction contained 7 bases not matched to a gene. The CDR3 consists of 14 residues. Germline V gene lookup returns CDR1 MDHEN and CDR2 SYDVKM. The chain's CDR3 is CASSRAGTVYEQYL. In DNA form, the CDR3 reads TGTGCCAGCAGTCGAGCCGGGACAGTCTACGAGCAGTACCTC.

In its sample, this clonotype was seen once. The V gene is TRBV6-1, the J gene TRBJ1-1, with a possible D match to TRBD1 (6 bases). V lost 5 bases and J lost 0, with 10 bases in between. Looked up from germline, CDR1 is MNHNS and CDR2 is SASEGT. The CDR3 loop spans 14 amino acids. CDR3 in DNA: TGTGCCAGCAGTAGAGACAGGCTGAACACTGAAGCTTTCTTT. Protein product: CASSRDRLNTEAFF.

The V gene is TRBV15, the J gene TRBJ1-6; D is ambiguous. Trimming shortened V by 7 bases and J by 5 bases, and 9 bases separated the two germline ends. This CDR3 spans 13 amino acids. The germline CDR1 and CDR2 sequences are LNHNV and YYDKDF (reference sequence). The CDR3, as DNA: TGTGCCACCATTAGAGAAAATAATTCACCCCTCCACTTT. Protein sequence: CATIRENNSPLHF.